In this sample, the clone carrying this T cell receptor (beta chain) turned up a few times. The target antigen is unknown. V lost 3 bases, J lost 13 bases, and 15 bases lay in between. This CDR3 has 11 residues. Germline CDR1 GTSNPN, CDR2 SVGIG (reference sequence). Sequenced by immunoSEQ multiplex PCR; TCRdb stores in-frame clones only, minus some. The sample has about 65,000 clones, 85% to 90% seen once. This specimen comes from a study of CD4 T cells in relation to SARS-CoV-2 and coronaviruses. Study as a whole: The restricting HLA molecule for shared crossreactive spike epitopes was mapped.

Before the COVID-19 pandemic, during about 2011-2018, CD4+ T cells were taken from unexposed donors. Study conclusions and caveats: No donor gave both pre-pandemic and post-infection samples.

V and J are TRBV30 and TRBJ1-1; no definite D call. The origin of this receptor is a human donor in good health. The sequenced material came from memory CD4+ T cells from PBMCs. The CDR3 DNA reads as TGTGCCTGGAGCCTCCGTGACATAATTTTCTTT. Translation gives CAWSLRDIIFF.